This record concerns one T cell receptor beta chain sequence. Antigen specificity is unknown. The entry originates in a study of CD8+CD57+ T cells in acquired aplastic anemia. Study context: Mean yield of DNA from sorted CD4+ and CD8+ cells was approximately 3 ug. Healthy donors averaged about 9.8 million reads for CD4+ cells.

General study findings and limits: Between patients and controls, some 31 CD8+ CDR3 sequences were found in common. Patients were compared with controls for CD8+ Simpson's diversity, and no significant difference emerged.

For CDR3 and TCR beta VDJ profiling, genomic DNA was the template used. TCRdb re-called the reads through MiXCR, storing one row per CDR3 protein. Of about 210,000 distinct CDR3 sequences in the sample, around 63% are singletons; the top ten hold 25% to 30%. The receptor was isolated from a human donor in good health. Sequences were obtained from sorted CD4+, CD8+, or CD8+CD57+ T cells (not recorded which) from PBMCs.

CDR3 protein: CASSLTGQTDRGANVLTF. In nucleotides, the CDR3 is TGTGCCAGCAGCTTAACGGGACAGACTGACCGTGGGGCCAACGTCCTGACTTTC. J is TRBJ2-6 and V is TRBV11-2; 7 bases agree with TRBD1. The V and J ends lost 2 bases and 3 bases, in that order; junction bases with no gene match: 10. The CDR3 runs to 18 residues. Germline V CDR1 and CDR2: SGHAT, FQNNGV. The full variable domain, its missing parts supplied by reference TRBV11-2 and TRBJ2-6, is EAGVAQSPRYKIIEKRQSVAFWCNPISGHATLYWYQQILGQGPKLLIQFQNNGVVDDSQLPKDRFSAERLKGVDSTLKIQPAKLEDSAVYLCASSLTGQTDRGANVLTFGAGSRLTVL.